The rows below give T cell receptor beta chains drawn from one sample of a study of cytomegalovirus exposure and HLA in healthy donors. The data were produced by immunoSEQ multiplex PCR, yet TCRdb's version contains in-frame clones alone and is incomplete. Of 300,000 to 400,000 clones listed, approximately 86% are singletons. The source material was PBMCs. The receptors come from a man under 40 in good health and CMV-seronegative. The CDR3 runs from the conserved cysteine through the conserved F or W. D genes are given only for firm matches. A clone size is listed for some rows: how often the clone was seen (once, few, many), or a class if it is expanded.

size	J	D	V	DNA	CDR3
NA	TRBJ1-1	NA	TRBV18	TGTGCCAGCTCAGCGTTGGAAGCGACTGAAGCTTTCTTT	CASSALEATEAFF
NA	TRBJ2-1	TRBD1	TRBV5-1	TGCGCCAGCAGCTTGCAAGCAGGGGGCTTATACAATGAGCAGTTCTTC	CASSLQAGGLYNEQFF
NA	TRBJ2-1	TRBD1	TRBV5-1	TGCGCCAGCAGCTTGGTAGTTGAGGGACAGGGCATCGGTGAGCAGTTCTTC	CASSLVVEGQGIGEQFF
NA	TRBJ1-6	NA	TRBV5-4	TGTGCCAGCAGGGACAGTAATAATTCACCCCTCCACTTT	CASRDSNNSPLHF
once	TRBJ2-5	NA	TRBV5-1	TGCGCCAGCAGCAGGCTTTCTAGCACCCAAGAGACCCAGTACTTC	CASSRLSSTQETQYF
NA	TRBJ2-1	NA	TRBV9	TGTGCCAGCAGCCCTAGTCGGGGGGCCCGCAATGAGCAGTTCTTC	CASSPSRGARNEQFF
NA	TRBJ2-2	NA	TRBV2	TGTGCCAGCAGTTTGGAGGGGCTCAACACCGGGGAGCTGTTTTTT	CASSLEGLNTGELFF
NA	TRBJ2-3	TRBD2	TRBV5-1	TGCGCCAGCAGCTTGAAGGCGGGGGGGCCCGCAGATACGCAGTATTTT	CASSLKAGGPADTQYF
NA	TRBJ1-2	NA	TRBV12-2	TGTGCAAGTCGCTTATACCCGCCCGACAGGCCCTATGGCTACACCTTC	CASRLYPPDRPYGYTF
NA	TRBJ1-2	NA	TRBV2	TGTGCCAGCAGCGGAGGACAGTTCTATGGCTACACCTTC	CASSGGQFYGYTF
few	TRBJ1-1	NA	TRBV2	TGTGCCAGCAGTGACCCGTTAAACACTGAAGCTTTCTTT	CASSDPLNTEAFF
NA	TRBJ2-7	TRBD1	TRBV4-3	TGCGCCAGCAGCCAATTATCAGGGGGCGGCTACGAGCAGTACTTC	CASSQLSGGGYEQYF
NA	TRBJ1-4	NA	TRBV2	TGTGCCAGCAGTGAGGGGCAGACAATTCTCCTTGCTGATGAAAAACTGTTTTTT	CASSEGQTILLADEKLFF
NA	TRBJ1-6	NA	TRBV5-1	TGCGCCAGCAGCTTACTAGCTCAAAATTCACCCCTCCACTTT	CASSLLAQNSPLHF
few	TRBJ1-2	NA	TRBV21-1	TGTGCCAGCAGCAAAGTGAGAGGGACAGAAGTCTATGGCTACACCTTC	CASSKVRGTEVYGYTF
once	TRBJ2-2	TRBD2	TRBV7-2	TGTGCCAGCAGCCCTACTAGCGGGGGGGCCACCGGGGAGCTGTTTTTT	CASSPTSGGATGELFF
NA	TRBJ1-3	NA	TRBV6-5	TGTGCCAGCAGACAGGGATTTGCTGGAAACACCATATATTTT	CASRQGFAGNTIYF
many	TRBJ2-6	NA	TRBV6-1	TGTGCCAGCAGTGAAACGAGCTCTGGGGCCAACGTCCTGACTTTC	CASSETSSGANVLTF
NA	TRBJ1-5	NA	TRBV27	TGTGCCAGCAGTCCCCGGACAGGCAATCAGCCCCAGCATTTT	CASSPRTGNQPQHF
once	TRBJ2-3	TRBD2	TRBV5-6	TGTGCCAGCAGCCACTCGCTTGGGACTACACCTCTCACAGATACGCAGTATTTT	CASSHSLGTTPLTDTQYF
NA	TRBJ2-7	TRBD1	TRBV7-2	TGTGCCAGCAGCTCGCCGGGACAGGTCGAGCAGTACTTC	CASSSPGQVEQYF
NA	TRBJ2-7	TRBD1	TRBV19	TGTGCCAGTAGTATCGGGACAGGGTACCACGAGCAGTACTTC	CASSIGTGYHEQYF
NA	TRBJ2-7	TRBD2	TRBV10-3	TGTGCCATCACGGGGGGGAGCGAGCAGTACTTC	CAITGGSEQYF
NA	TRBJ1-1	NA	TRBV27	TGTGCCAGCGCAATTTCGAGAGTCACTGAAGCTTTCTTT	CASAISRVTEAFF
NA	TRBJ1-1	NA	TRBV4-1	TGCGCCAGCAGCCTCCCGAGGCTGGCAGATAACACTGAAGCTTTCTTT	CASSLPRLADNTEAFF
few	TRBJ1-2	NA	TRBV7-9	TGTGCCAGCAGCCTTGACCAGGGGAAGGGTAACTATGGCTACACCTTC	CASSLDQGKGNYGYTF
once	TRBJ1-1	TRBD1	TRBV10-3	TGTGCCATCAGTGAGGGAACAGGGGGCGCCGGAACTGAAGCTTTCTTT	CAISEGTGGAGTEAFF
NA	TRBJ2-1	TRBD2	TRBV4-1	TGCGCCAGCAGCCAAGATCCTCTAGCGGGGGCCAATGAGCAGTTCTTC	CASSQDPLAGANEQFF
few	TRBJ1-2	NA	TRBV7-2	TGTGCCAGCAGCTTAGAGACAGGCGACTATGGCTACACCTTC	CASSLETGDYGYTF
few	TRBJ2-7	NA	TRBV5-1	TGCGCCAGCAGCTTGGAAATCATCTCCTACGAGCAGTACTTC	CASSLEIISYEQYF
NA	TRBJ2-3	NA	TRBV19	TGTGCCAGTAGTATAGGCAGAGGGTGGAGCACAGATACGCAGTATTTT	CASSIGRGWSTDTQYF
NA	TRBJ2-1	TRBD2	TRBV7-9	TGTGCCAGCAGCTCCCCCCCCGCTAGCGGGTTGGGGAATGAGCAGTTCTTC	CASSSPPASGLGNEQFF
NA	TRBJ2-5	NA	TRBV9	TGTGCCAGCAGCGTAGATGGCAGGGTGGGGGAGACCCAGTACTTC	CASSVDGRVGETQYF
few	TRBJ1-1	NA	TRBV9	TGTGCCAGCAGCGTAGATGGAGCCTTGAACACTGAAGCTTTCTTT	CASSVDGALNTEAFF
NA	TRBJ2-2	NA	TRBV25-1	TGTGCCAGCAGCAACCCAGGGACGAACACCGGGGAGCTGTTTTTT	CASSNPGTNTGELFF
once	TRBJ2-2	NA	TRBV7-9	TGTGCCAGCAGCTCAACTCAGGGGGGCCCTTTGTTTTTT	CASSSTQGGPLFF
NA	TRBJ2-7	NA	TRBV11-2	TGTGCCAGCAGTCTTACAGGGACGGTCTACGAGCAGTACTTC	CASSLTGTVYEQYF
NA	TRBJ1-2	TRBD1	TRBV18	TGTGCCAGCTCACCAGGGGGGACAGGAAACTATGGCTACACCTTC	CASSPGGTGNYGYTF
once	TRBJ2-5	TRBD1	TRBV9	TGTGCCAGCAGCTCAGGGGGCCGGGAGACCCAGTACTTC	CASSSGGRETQYF
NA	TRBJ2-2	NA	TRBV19	TGTGCCAGTAGTATTTTGGGAGTGAACACCGGGGAGCTGTTTTTT	CASSILGVNTGELFF
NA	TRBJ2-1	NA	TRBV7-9	TGTGCCAGCAGCTTATCCCATACGGACAATGAGCAGTTCTTC	CASSLSHTDNEQFF
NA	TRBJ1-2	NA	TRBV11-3	TGTGCCAGCAGCTTAGTTCAATGTGGTTACGGCTATGGCTACACCTTC	CASSLVQCGYGYGYTF
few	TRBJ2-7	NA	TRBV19	TGTGCCAGTAGTATCGGAGGGGGCGTAGTCCCCTACGAGCAGTACTTC	CASSIGGGVVPYEQYF
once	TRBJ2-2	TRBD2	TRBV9	TGTGCCAGCAGCGTAGCTAGCGGGGGGGGCGCCGGGGAGCTGTTTTTT	CASSVASGGGAGELFF
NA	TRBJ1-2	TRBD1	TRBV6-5	TGTGCCAGCAGTGAAGGGGCAGGGGGGACGTTC	CASSEGAGGTF
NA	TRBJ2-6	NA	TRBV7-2	TGTGCCAGCAGTGACTTCTCTGGGGCCAACGTCCTGACTTTC	CASSDFSGANVLTF
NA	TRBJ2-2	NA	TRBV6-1	TGTGCCACCACGAACACCGGGGAGCTGTTTTTT	CATTNTGELFF
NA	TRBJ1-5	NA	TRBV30	TGTGCCTGGAGTGTGGGAGGGGGCAATCAGCCCCAGCATTTT	CAWSVGGGNQPQHF
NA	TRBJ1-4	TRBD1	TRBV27	TGTGCCAGCAGTCCCTGGGACAGGTCGGGAAAACTGTTTTTT	CASSPWDRSGKLFF
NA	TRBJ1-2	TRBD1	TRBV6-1	TGTGCCAGCAGTGAGACCTTATACAGGACAGGGAACTATGGCTACACCTTC	CASSETLYRTGNYGYTF
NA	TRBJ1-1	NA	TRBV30	TGTGCCTCCACCACAGGTCACACTGAAGCTTTCTTT	CASTTGHTEAFF
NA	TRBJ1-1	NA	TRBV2	TGTGCCAGCAAAATAACCAGGGCAAACACTGAAGCTTTCTTT	CASKITRANTEAFF
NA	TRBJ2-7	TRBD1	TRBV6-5	TGTGCCAGCAGTTACAGGGACAGGGAATACGAGCAGTACTTC	CASSYRDREYEQYF
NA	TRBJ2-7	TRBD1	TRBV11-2	TGTGCCAGCAGCCCATACGGGACAGCATTCTACGAGCAGTACTTC	CASSPYGTAFYEQYF
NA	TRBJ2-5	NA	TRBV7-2	TGTGCCAGCAGCTTAGGTATAATAGGAGGGAACCAAGAGACCCAGTACTTC	CASSLGIIGGNQETQYF
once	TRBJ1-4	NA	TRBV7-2	TGTGCCAGCAGCTTATCGGCAGGGGTGTATGAAAAACTGTTTTTT	CASSLSAGVYEKLFF
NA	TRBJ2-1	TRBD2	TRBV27	TGTGCCAGCAGCATATACCCTCGAGAGCGGGGGGGCTGGGATGAGCAGTTCTTC	CASSIYPRERGGWDEQFF
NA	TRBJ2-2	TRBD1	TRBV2	TGTGCCAGCAGGGAAACAGGGGTCGGCACCGGGGAGCTGTTTTTT	CASRETGVGTGELFF
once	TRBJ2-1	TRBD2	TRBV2	TGTGCCAGTCGGGGGGGTGGAAATGAGCAGTTCTTC	CASRGGGNEQFF
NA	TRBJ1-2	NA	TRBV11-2	TGTGCCAGCAGCCCTAGAGGGGGAAGGTATGGCTACACCTTC	CASSPRGGRYGYTF